This entry lists 9 T cell receptor beta chains sequenced from one sample in a study of shared clonotypes between healthy human individuals. Data came from immunoSEQ multiplex PCR; TCRdb stores just in-frame clones and leaves some out. The sample holds 1,500,000 or so clones, approximately 98.5% seen once. The material sequenced was naive CD4+ T cells sorted from blood. Subset meaning: CD45RA+ positively selected. All receptors come from a man under 40 in good health.

The rearrangement uses TRBV18 and TRBJ1-1, with D unresolved. V dropped 3 bases and J dropped 1 base, with 12 bases sitting between them. Germline CDR1 and CDR2: KGHSH and LQKENI. This CDR3 spans 15 amino acids. The CDR3 loop reads CASSPSVRENTEAFF. DNA for the CDR3: TGTGCCAGCTCACCGAGCGTAAGGGAGAACACTGAAGCTTTCTTT.

The chain joins TRBV25-1 to TRBJ2-3; 9 bases match TRBD2. Germline assignment: CDR1 MGHDK and CDR2 SYGVNS. CDR3 length equals 16 residues. V lost 1 base, J lost 4 bases, and 6 bases stayed unmatched. In DNA form, the CDR3 reads TGTGCCAGCAGTGAATCGGGCCGGACTAGCGCAGATACGCAGTATTTT. Its protein product is CASSESGRTSADTQYF.

As concerns this clone: Within the sample, other DNA sequences also encode this same CDR3. This rearrangement joins TRBV6-5 to TRBJ2-3; tentative D call: TRBD1 (5 bases). Germline CDR1 and CDR2: MNHEY and SVGAGI. This CDR3 is 15 amino acids long. Trimming pared 3 bases from V and 1 base from J, leaving 11 bases between. CDR3 amino acids: CASSYLGRGTDTQYF. CDR3 DNA sequence: TGTGCCAGCAGTTATCTAGGCAGGGGCACAGATACGCAGTATTTT.

The chain uses TRBV28 and TRBJ2-5; D gene ambiguous. The V gene's germline CDR1 is MDHEN and CDR2 SYDVKM. The V and J ends lost 0 bases and 2 bases respectively, with 13 bases between them. The CDR3 sequence is 16 residues long. The CDR3: CASSLWDAKTQETQYF. The CDR3, as DNA: TGTGCCAGCAGTTTATGGGACGCCAAAACTCAAGAGACCCAGTACTTC.

The chain recombines TRBV27 with TRBJ2-2; 7 positions agree with TRBD1. The CDR3 has 15 amino acids. Germline CDR1 is MNHEY and CDR2 is SMNVEV (reference sequence). Trimming took 3 bases from V and 4 from J; bases not matched to a gene: 5. The CDR3 region is CASSFLGTATGELFF. In nucleotides, the CDR3 is TGTGCCAGCAGTTTCCTCGGGACAGCCACCGGGGAGCTGTTTTTT.

This chain links TRBV7-9 with TRBJ2-7; 13 bases are shared with TRBD2. The CDR3 spans 15 residues. Germline values: CDR1 SEHNR, CDR2 FQNEAQ (reference sequence). V trimming: 7 bases; J trimming: 2 bases; junction bases outside the gene matches: 5. This chain's CDR3 is CASNPGLAGPYEQYF. CDR3 nucleotides: TGTGCCAGCAACCCGGGACTAGCGGGGCCCTACGAGCAGTACTTC.

This clone was seen only once. The CDR3 DNA reads as TGTGCCAGCAGTTACGGCGGGACAGCCTACAATGAGCAGTTCTTC. Protein product: CASSYGGTAYNEQFF. The chain carries TRBV6-6 and TRBJ2-1; the D gene is possibly TRBD1 (7 bases). Trimming took 2 bases from V and 2 from J, leaving 10 bases between them. CDR1 is MNHNY and CDR2 is SVGAGI in the germline V gene (reference sequence). This CDR3 region has 15 residues.

The chain employs TRBV28 and TRBJ2-7; the D gene could be TRBD1 or TRBD2 (6 bases each). CDR1 MDHEN and CDR2 SYDVKM come from the germline V gene. The length of the CDR3 is 12 residues. V was pared by 4 bases and J by 5 bases, with 9 bases between. The CDR3 here is CASSWGAHEQYF. CDR3 in DNA: TGTGCCAGCAGTTGGGGGGCCCACGAGCAGTACTTC. Combining the CDR3 with reference TRBV28 and TRBJ2-7 gives the whole variable domain DVKVTQSSRYLVKRTGEKVFLECVQDMDHENMFWYRQDPGLGLRLIYFSYDVKMKEKGDIPEGYSVSREKKERFSLILESASTNQTSMYLCASSWGAHEQYFGPGTRLTVT.

The chain joins TRBV10-3 to TRBJ2-1; TRBD2 matches at 7 bases. V was clipped by 1 base and J by 6 bases; unmatched bases: 9. Germline V gives CDR1 ENHRY, CDR2 SYGVKD. There are 16 residues in the CDR3. The CDR3 region is CAISEYRTSRGNEQFF. For the CDR3, the DNA is TGTGCCATCAGTGAGTATCGGACTAGTAGGGGCAATGAGCAGTTCTTC.